This TCR beta chain emerged from a study of cytomegalovirus exposure and HLA in healthy donors. The overall study: Genotyping showed roughly 83% of about 370 donors falling in the Caucasian-associated ancestry cluster.

Study results and caveats: Previous analysis showed most TCR beta V segments were productive about 87% or about 30% of the time.

Germline loops: CDR1 SGHDT, CDR2 YYEEEE. The CDR3 length is 15 residues. V lost 2 bases and J lost 6, with 17 bases in between. A multiplex PCR was run with 60 Vbeta primers and 13 Jbeta primers. Clones were read by immunoSEQ multiplex PCR, and TCRdb kept only the in-frame ones, dropping some. The top ten hold 0.65% of the sample, which has 190,000 or so clones, more than 80% seen once. This clone has a handful of counts. Its antigen remains unknown. All donors participated as healthy donors of bone marrow. Sequences were obtained from PBMCs. This TCR was recovered from a boy under 18 in good health and CMV-seronegative. The genes are TRBV5-6 and TRBJ2-5, with D possibly TRBD1 on 6 matching bases. The CDR3 region has the DNA TGTGCCAGCAGCTTCCGGGACACCAGTGGCAAGACCCAGTACTTC. This translates into CASSFRDTSGKTQYF.